The T cell receptor beta chain under discussion was sequenced for a study of blood T cell repertoires in COVID-19 (dated by TCRdb to the early 2020s). About the study as a whole: Samples covering the acute and convalescent phases of COVID-19 were provided by collaborators in the United States, Italy and Spain. A de-identified subject ID, COVID-19 status, age in years and sex were almost always included in the sample metadata. The material from the prospective study consisted of cDNA or gDNA derived from T cells, B-cell-depleted T cells, or PBMCs. The samples were drawn from the first 160 participants of the ongoing ImmuneRACE study and from over a thousand subjects provided by 6 global collaborators. The repertoires were released in a freely available public database meant as a resource for research on the immune response to SARS-CoV-2. Where available, HLA class I and class II types were taken from metadata supplied by the sample provider and were not determined by assay-based typing. Subjects who had been exposed to COVID-19, were actively infected with it, or had recovered from it provided the deeply sampled blood TCRbeta repertoires that made up the dataset. On the study overall, not on this receptor specifically: How much clinical and demographic metadata was included differed by source and by participant, and the metadata was provided uncurated.

Another Seattle source contributed samples from volunteer blood donors who had recovered from COVID-19. Whole blood was collected in K2EDTA tubes by collaborating institutions according to the institutions' own protocols. For TCRbeta analysis, collaborators shipped samples in one of three forms: frozen whole blood, isolated PBMCs, or DNA extracted from either of those sample types. As to this clone: Its target antigen remains unknown. It has no much larger one-base neighbor in the sample; base qualities were not kept.

CDR1 and CDR2 are drawn from the germline V gene: SGHRS, YFSETQ. The cysteine opens and the phenylalanine closes a CDR3 of 15 amino acids. This entry keeps only the CDR3 DNA: 45 bases, framed from base 1. Germline trimming amounts to 2 bases on V and 7 bases on J, with 8 as the count of junction bases outside the gene matches. TCRbeta CDR3 regions were amplified from genomic DNA by means of the immunoSEQ Assay, a bias-controlled multiplex PCR. Regarding the original processing steps: Within the assay, amplification of reference gene primers was used to estimate how many nucleated cells each sample contained. Sequence reads were collapsed and filtered to measure the absolute abundance of every unique TCRbeta CDR3 rearrangement. Productive Simpson clonality was computed per sample as the square root of Simpson's diversity index over productive rearrangements. The immuneACCESS repertoire file appears here via TCRdb, limited to in-frame rearrangements. These files lack a portion of the clones; in checked studies, under half of the deficit traces to unresolved V genes, and the cause of the others is not known. V, J and clone size were drawn from that table, and D and trimming were deduced from the DNA. This sample has about 200,000 clones in its table, and about 86% of those were observed once. The ten largest clones add up to approximately 6.2% of the sample.

The TCR comes from a man in his sixties who had recovered from COVID-19. The rearranged segments are TRBV5-1 and TRBJ2-2; the junction holds 7 bases that match TRBD1. The material sequenced was peripheral blood. The DNA sequence reads TGCGCCAGCAGCTTTTCAGGGGGTCAGGTCGGGGAGCTGTTTTTT. Its coded protein is CASSFSGGQVGELFF.